This passage covers 16 T cell receptor beta chains from one sample sequenced in a study of T cell repertoires in cytomegalovirus infection. The antigens of these receptors remain unknown. TCRdb reanalysed the reads using MiXCR and keeps one entry per CDR3 protein. The sample holds 680,000 or so distinct CDR3 sequences, 30% to 35% seen once. The source was cultured PBMCs, collected from culture after CMV antigen stimulation. These receptors came from a human donor in good health (CMV status not recorded). Some clones in this sample may be carry-over from other donors' samples.

The chain couples TRBV6-2 or TRBV6-3 to TRBJ2-1, with TRBD1 matching 9 bases. After removal of 6 bases from V and 4 bases from J, the junction contained 4 bases not matched to a gene. The germline gives CDR1 MNHEY, CDR2 SVGEGT. The CDR3 runs to 14 residues. CDR3 sequence: CASRRDREYNEQFF. The CDR3, as DNA: TGTGCCAGCAGAAGGGACAGGGAGTACAATGAGCAGTTCTTC.

The chain couples TRBV4-1 to TRBJ1-1; tentatively, D is TRBD1 (5 bases). CDR1 and CDR2 (germline): MGHRA, YSYEKL. V was cut by 0 bases and J by 5 bases, with 16 bases left in between. CDR3 size: 16 residues. CDR3: CASSQDFPGGTTEAFF. For the CDR3, the DNA is TGCGCCAGCAGCCAAGATTTCCCCGGGGGAACAACTGAAGCTTTCTTT.

This chain uses TRBV6-2 or TRBV6-3 with TRBJ1-2; D might be TRBD1 (5 bases). The length of the CDR3 is 16 residues. Germline V gene data show CDR1 as MNHEY and CDR2 as SVGEGT. The ends were cut back, 7 bases at V and 4 bases at J, with 22 bases in the middle. Here the CDR3 DNA reads TGTGCCAGCACCAACCAGGCCGGCAGGGATATCTATGGCTACACCTTC. Translated: CASTNQAGRDIYGYTF.

At least ten counts were recorded for this clonotype. This sequence joins TRBV7-2 and TRBJ2-3; TRBD2 aligns across 8 bases. Germline loops: CDR1 SGHTA, CDR2 FQGNSA. V was pared by 6 bases and J by 2 bases, with 16 bases of the junction left unmatched. This CDR3 has 18 amino acids. In nucleotides, the CDR3 is TGTGCCAGCAGTCCTCAACGCCCTCTAGCGGGCTACACAGATACGCAGTATTTT. Protein product: CASSPQRPLAGYTDTQYF.

V and J are TRBV4-1 and TRBJ2-5; D is undetermined. The V gene lost 0 bases and the J gene lost 5 bases, with 16 bases spanning the gap. Germline assignment: CDR1 MGHRA and CDR2 YSYEKL. The CDR3 totals 16 residues. The chain's CDR3 is CASSQDLTGLGETQYF. Written as DNA, the CDR3 is TGCGCCAGCAGCCAAGACTTGACGGGTTTAGGGGAGACCCAGTACTTC.

CDR3 sequence: CSARTAYGYTF. Here the CDR3 DNA reads TGCAGTGCTAGGACAGCCTATGGCTACACCTTC. V and J are TRBV20-1 and TRBJ1-2, with a weak D call TRBD1 (5 bases). Germline lookup yields CDR1 DFQATT and CDR2 SNEGSKA (reference sequence). CDR3 size: 11 residues. V was shortened by 3 bases and J by 4 bases, with 6 bases between the two germline ends.

Only a few counts were recorded for this clonotype. The V call is TRBV7-2, the J call TRBJ2-7, with TRBD1 as a possible D gene (6 bases). Germline values: CDR1 SGHTA, CDR2 FQGNSA. CDR3 length: 13 residues. Trimming took off 2 bases at V and 5 bases at J, with 10 bases between the two ends. The CDR3 is CASSLFRDNEQYF. Written as DNA, the CDR3 is TGTGCCAGCAGCTTATTCCGGGACAACGAGCAGTACTTC.

This clonotype was picked up many times. A junction end diverges from the germline sequence, so it may reflect a read error. The chain is built from TRBV5-1 and TRBJ1-1, with D possibly matching TRBD1 (6 bases). The CDR3 sequence is 14 residues long. Germline-derived CDR1 and CDR2 are SGHRS and YFSETQ. This CDR3 is CASSLGTLNTEAFF. The CDR3, as DNA: TGTGCCAGCAGCTTAGGGACACTGAACACTGAAGCTTTCTTT.

This clonotype has only a few counts. V is TRBV20-1 and J is TRBJ2-1, with no clear D. The CDR3 covers 14 residues. The germline V gene encodes CDR1 DFQATT and CDR2 SNEGSKA (reference sequence). The CDR3 DNA reads TGCAGCCCCGACCCACGCAGCTCCTACAATGAGCAGTTCTTC. Translating gives CSPDPRSSYNEQFF.

This clonotype was counted ten times or more. J is TRBJ1-1 and V is TRBV7-2; TRBD1 might be the D (6 bases). Trimming shortened V by 5 bases and J by 5 bases, and 12 bases separated the two germline ends. Germline V gene sequence: CDR1 SGHTA, CDR2 FQGNSA. This CDR3 is built from 13 residues. The CDR3 sequence: CASSQGGATEAFF. For the CDR3, the DNA is TGTGCCAGCAGCCAAGGGGGGGCGACTGAAGCTTTCTTT.

This chain uses TRBV7-2 with TRBJ2-7; possible D gene TRBD2, 5 bases. The CDR3 is made up of 16 amino acids. Germline CDR1 is SGHTA and CDR2 is FQGNSA. The V gene lost 1 base and the J gene lost 3 bases, with 16 bases spanning the gap. The CDR3 region is CASSLGPWRADYEQYF. In DNA, the CDR3 is TGTGCCAGCAGCTTAGGCCCGTGGAGAGCGGACTACGAGCAGTACTTC. Full variable domain (remainder filled in from reference TRBV7-2 and TRBJ2-7): GAGVSQSPSNKVTEKGKDVELRCDPISGHTALYWYRQSLGQGLEFLIYFQGNSAPDKSGLPSDRFSAERTGGSVSTLTIQRTQQEDSAVYLCASSLGPWRADYEQYFGPGTRLTVT.

The genes are TRBV6-2 or TRBV6-3 and TRBJ1-4; D remains ambiguous. The CDR3 covers 14 residues. The germline gives CDR1 MNHEY, CDR2 SVGEGT. Between the trimmed V and J ends, which lost 5 bases and 7 bases, there was a span of 14 bases. Here the CDR3 DNA reads TGTGCCAGCAGTGTCCGGATAGCGGGTGAAAAACTGTTTTTT. Amino acids: CASSVRIAGEKLFF.

The chain uses TRBV7-6 and TRBJ2-3, with 7 bases aligning to TRBD1. CDR3 length equals 18 residues. V lost 0 bases to trimming and J lost 0 bases; unmatched junction nucleotides: 9. Germline-derived CDR1 and CDR2 are SGHVS and FNYEAQ. The CDR3 here is CASSLALKGAKSTDTQYF. CDR3 in DNA: TGTGCCAGCAGCTTAGCGCTAAAGGGGGCAAAAAGCACAGATACGCAGTATTTT.

This chain connects TRBV7-9 to TRBJ2-5, with 12 bases matching TRBD2. V was pared by 5 bases and J by 4 bases, with 17 bases of the junction left unmatched. This CDR3 is 19 amino acids long. Looked up from germline, CDR1 is SEHNR and CDR2 is FQNEAQ (reference sequence). The DNA for the CDR3 is TGTGCCAGCAGCCCATGGGGCCTAACTAGCGGGGGGTCCGGAGAGACCCAGTACTTC. It codes for CASSPWGLTSGGSGETQYF.

The V and J genes are TRBV6-2 or TRBV6-3 and TRBJ1-5; 7 bases align to TRBD1. CDR1 and CDR2 from the germline V gene are MNHEY and SVGEGT. This CDR3 is built from 16 residues. V shed 5 bases, J shed 0 bases, and the junction held 7 bases outside the gene matches. The CDR3 protein is CASSSNRGSSNQPQHF. In nucleotides, the CDR3 is TGTGCCAGCAGTAGTAACAGGGGAAGTAGCAATCAGCCCCAGCATTTT.

J is TRBJ2-1 and V is TRBV20-1; D ambiguous. The CDR3 is 10 residues long. Trimming cost V 8 bases and J 6 bases, with 8 bases left between them. The germline V gene has CDR1 DFQATT and CDR2 SNEGSKA (reference sequence). The CDR3 DNA sequence: TGCAGTTCCAAATTCAATGAGCAGTTCTTC. Translated, it gives CSSKFNEQFF.